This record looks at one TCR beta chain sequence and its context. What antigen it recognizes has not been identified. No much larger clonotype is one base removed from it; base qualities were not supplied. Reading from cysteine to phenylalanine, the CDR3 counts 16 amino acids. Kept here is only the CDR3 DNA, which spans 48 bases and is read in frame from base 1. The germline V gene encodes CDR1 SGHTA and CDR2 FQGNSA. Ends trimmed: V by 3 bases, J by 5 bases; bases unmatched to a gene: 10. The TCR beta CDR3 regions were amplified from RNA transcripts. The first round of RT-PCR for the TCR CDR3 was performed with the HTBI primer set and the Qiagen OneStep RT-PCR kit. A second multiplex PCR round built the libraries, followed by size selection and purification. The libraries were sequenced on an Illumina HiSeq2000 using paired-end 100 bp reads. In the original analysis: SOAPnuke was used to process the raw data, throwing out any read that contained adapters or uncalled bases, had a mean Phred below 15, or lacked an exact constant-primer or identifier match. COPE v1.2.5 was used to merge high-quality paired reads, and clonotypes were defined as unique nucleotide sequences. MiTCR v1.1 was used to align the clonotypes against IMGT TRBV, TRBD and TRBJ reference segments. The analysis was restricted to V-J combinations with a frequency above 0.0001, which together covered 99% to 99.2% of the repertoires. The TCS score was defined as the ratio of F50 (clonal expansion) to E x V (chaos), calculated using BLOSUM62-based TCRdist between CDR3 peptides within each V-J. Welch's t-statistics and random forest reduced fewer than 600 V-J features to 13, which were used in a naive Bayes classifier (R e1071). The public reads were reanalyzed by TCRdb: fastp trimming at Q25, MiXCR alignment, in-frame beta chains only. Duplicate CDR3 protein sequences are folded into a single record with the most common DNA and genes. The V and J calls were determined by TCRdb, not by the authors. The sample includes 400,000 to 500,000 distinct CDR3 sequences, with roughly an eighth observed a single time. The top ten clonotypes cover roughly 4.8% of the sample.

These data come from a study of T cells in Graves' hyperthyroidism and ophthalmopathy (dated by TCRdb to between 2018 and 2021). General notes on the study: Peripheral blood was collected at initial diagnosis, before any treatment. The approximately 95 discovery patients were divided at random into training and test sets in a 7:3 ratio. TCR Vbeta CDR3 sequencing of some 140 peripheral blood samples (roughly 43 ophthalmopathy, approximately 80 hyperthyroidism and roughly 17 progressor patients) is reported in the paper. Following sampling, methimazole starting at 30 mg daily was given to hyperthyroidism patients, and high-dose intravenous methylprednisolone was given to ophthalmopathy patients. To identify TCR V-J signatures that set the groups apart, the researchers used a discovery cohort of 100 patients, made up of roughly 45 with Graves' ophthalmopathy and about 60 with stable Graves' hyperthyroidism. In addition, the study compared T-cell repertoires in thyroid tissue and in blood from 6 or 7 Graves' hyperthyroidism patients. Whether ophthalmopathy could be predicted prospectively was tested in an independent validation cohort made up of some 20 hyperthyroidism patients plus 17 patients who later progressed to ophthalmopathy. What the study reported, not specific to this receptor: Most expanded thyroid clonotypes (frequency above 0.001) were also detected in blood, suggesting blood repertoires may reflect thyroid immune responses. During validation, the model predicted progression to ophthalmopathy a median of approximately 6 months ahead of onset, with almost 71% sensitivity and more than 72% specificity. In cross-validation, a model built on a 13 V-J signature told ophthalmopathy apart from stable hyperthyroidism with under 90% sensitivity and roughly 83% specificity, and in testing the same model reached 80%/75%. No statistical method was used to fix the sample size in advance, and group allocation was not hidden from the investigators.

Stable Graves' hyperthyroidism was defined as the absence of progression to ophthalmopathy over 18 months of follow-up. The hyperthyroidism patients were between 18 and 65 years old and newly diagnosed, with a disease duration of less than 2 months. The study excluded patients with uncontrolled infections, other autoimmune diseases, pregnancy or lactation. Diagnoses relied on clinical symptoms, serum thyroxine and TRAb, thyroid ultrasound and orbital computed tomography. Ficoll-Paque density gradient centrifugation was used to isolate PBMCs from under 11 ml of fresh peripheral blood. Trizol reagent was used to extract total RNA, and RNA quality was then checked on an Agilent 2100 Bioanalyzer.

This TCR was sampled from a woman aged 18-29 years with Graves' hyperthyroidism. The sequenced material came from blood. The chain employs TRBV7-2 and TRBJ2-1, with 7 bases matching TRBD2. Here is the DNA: TGTGCCAGCAGCTTGTCGTCGGGAGGAGTAAACAATGAGCAGTTCTTC. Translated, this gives CASSLSSGGVNNEQFF.